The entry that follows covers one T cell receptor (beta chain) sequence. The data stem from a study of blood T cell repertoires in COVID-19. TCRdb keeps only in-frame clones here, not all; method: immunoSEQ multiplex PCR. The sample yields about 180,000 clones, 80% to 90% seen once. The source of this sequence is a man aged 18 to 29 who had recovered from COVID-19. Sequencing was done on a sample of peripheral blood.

CDR3 protein: CAWKRDRGLLGYTF. The CDR3 region has the DNA TGTGCCTGGAAAAGGGACAGGGGGCTGCTTGGCTACACCTTC. The chain couples TRBV30 to TRBJ1-2, with TRBD1 matching 12 bases. This CDR3 has 14 amino acids. After removal of 4 bases from V and 7 bases from J, the junction contained 7 bases not matched to a gene. Per germline, CDR1 GTSNPN and CDR2 SVGIG (reference sequence).